Sequencing of this TCR beta chain was carried out in a study of blood T cell repertoires in COVID-19. The assay was immunoSEQ multiplex PCR, and TCRdb's table has in-frame clones only and misses some. The table has 50,000 or so clones, 85% seen once. The CDR3 sequence is 13 residues long. Germline V lookup: CDR1 GTSNPN, CDR2 SVGIG (reference sequence). J lost 8 bases, V lost 3 bases, and 4 bases had no gene match. The chain is built from TRBV30 and TRBJ1-4; 9 bases align to TRBD1. The TCR sequence derives from a human donor in a cohort sampled during active COVID-19. Material: peripheral blood. As DNA, the CDR3 is TGTGCCTGGAGGCGACAGGGGGTGGAAAAACTGTTTTTT. This encodes CAWRRQGVEKLFF.